This T cell receptor beta chain was recorded in a study of ipilimumab plus nivolumab after autologous stem cell transplantation. Study-wide context: A median of roughly eight nivolumab and 5 ipilimumab doses were given. The DLBCL group included primary refractory and relapsed cases.

Clones were sequenced by immunoSEQ multiplex PCR, and TCRdb holds only the in-frame ones, with some missing. This sample has about 25,000 clones, with 86% found just once. V dropped 1 base and J dropped 2 bases, with 0 bases sitting between them. This CDR3 is built from 12 residues. Germline CDR1 SGHNT, CDR2 YYREEE (reference sequence). Ipilimumab, 1 mg/kg, started 14 to 28 days after autologous transplant. Patients got 3 mg/kg IV nivolumab weeks 1, 4, 7, 10, then biweekly through week 26. The input for sequencing was PBMCs, taken in a trial of ipilimumab plus nivolumab as post-transplant consolidation. V gene TRBV5-4 combines with J gene TRBJ2-2, with D uncertain. This receptor was identified in a male donor with diffuse large B-cell lymphoma. The CDR3 spells CASSLNTGELFF. The CDR3 DNA is TGTGCCAGCAGCTTGAACACCGGGGAGCTGTTTTTT.